This entry is about one T cell receptor (beta chain). Its cognate antigen has yet to be identified. Per-nucleotide qualities are absent, and no much larger clonotype sits a single base away. Participants were included only if at least one PBMC sample before ART initiation and at least two post-ART samples were available. Treatment was received in the United States of America by all participants with HIV. Before DNA extraction, cryopreserved samples of about 0.95-10 million PBMC were thawed and then washed. At the time of the earliest PBMC sample, participants with HIV were aged between roughly 20 and 54 years. PBMC samples from each participant spanned 1-4 timepoints before ART initiation and 2-8 timepoints after ART initiation, with a median of 7 samples. For every participant, serial HIV viral load, CD4+ T-cell count, ART history and demographic data were obtained. A Qiagen kit on a QIAcube was used to extract genomic DNA from unsorted PBMC, with samples processed in batches of 12.

The data belong to a study of long-term antiretroviral therapy in people with HIV (dated by TCRdb to between 2021 and 2023). Background for the entire study: Collection of the earliest samples took place about a decade ahead of the 2015 WHO recommendation for immediate ART, at a time when ART was typically delayed until CD4 counts fell. Whether ART initiation and durable HIV suppression were associated with changes in peripheral blood TRB repertoire composition and diversity was tested in a retrospective serial study. A total of under 250 cryopreserved PBMC samples came from 30 or so adults with confirmed HIV infection and were collected serially over a mean of roughly 6 years (range 1-12). No cross-contamination during QIAcube processing was seen in test extractions of a monoclonal T-cell line run alongside roughly 35 polyclonal samples. Among the 25 to 30 participants with HIV, fewer than twelve were female.

What the research found in general, with its limitations: Because PBMC availability was limited, only the TCR beta chain was sequenced, with no alpha chain pairing. Inferences about post-ART repertoire changes are limited because no data were available on ART adherence, viral resistance or therapy changes. HIV repertoires had narrower CDR3 length ranges than controls, and the network structure suggested an antigen-experienced repertoire that shifted only slightly toward naive after ART. At every time point, the repertoire was dominated by expanded TRB clones first identified before ART initiation, although this dominance fluctuated and, in many PLHIV, declined after ART. Because pre-ART samples had limited cell numbers, profiling was done on unsorted PBMC rather than on sorted CD4+ and CD8+ T cells. ART initiation was associated with a significant increase in TRB diversity, but diversity stayed significantly below transplant donor controls even after long-term ART. Samples dated from about 2003 to 2018, and the ART regimens used may be less effective than current ones.

The immunoSEQ hsTCRB v3.0 assay was used at survey level resolution to sequence the TRB variable region. A depth of roughly 35,000-55,000 T-cell genomes per sample was targeted for TRB sequencing. Pooled TRB libraries were sequenced on an Illumina MiSeq with a v3 150-cycle kit. For the original study's pipeline: Analysis of repertoires was carried out in R inside a reproducible Nextflow workflow spanning QC, data transformation and analysis. LymphoSeq2, an R package for exploring AIRR-Seq data, was used to implement the custom analyses. A handful of samples yielding fewer than 5000 total TRB sequences were excluded, leaving 150 to 200 analyzed HIV repertoires. Of the roughly 180 retained HIV repertoires, over 55 were collected before and 120 to 130 after ART initiation. Each repertoire was downsampled to 5000 TRB nucleotide sequences, and summary statistics were averaged across 100 downsampling iterations. TRB sequences were retained for analysis only if CDR3 regions of at least seven amino acids were present. Two measures captured diversity: a Shannon entropy-derived clonality score and the Gini coefficient. In the repertoire networks, any two of the top 5000 CDR3 amino acid sequences were linked whenever the two sequences differed by an edit distance of one. For TRB CDR3 amino acid sequences, antigen specificity groups and MHC restriction were predicted with GLIPH2. CDR3 amino acid sequences were matched against VDJdb and McPAS-TCR to flag known CMV, EBV, HIV or tissue antigen associations. Pre-ART, post-ART and control groups were compared with Wilcoxon signed-rank tests and Holm-Bonferroni correction. In its TCRdb copy, this immuneACCESS table keeps in-frame sequences only and misses some clones. Where compared with another copy, unresolved V genes explain less than half of these, and the others have no known cause. That table gives V, J and clone size, and the DNA gave D and trimming. Here the sample has 15,000 to 20,000 clones; 80% to 90% occur a single time. The top ten hold around 8.5% of the sample.

V was cut back by 3 bases and J by 2 bases, leaving a gap of 14 bases between them. The germline V gene specifies KGHSH as CDR1 and LQKENI as CDR2. From the cysteine up to the phenylalanine, the CDR3 has a length of 15 residues. The read is trimmed to its CDR3 DNA, 45 bases read in frame from base 1. The receptor comes from a man aged 45-65 years with HIV. The chain is encoded by TRBV18 joined to TRBJ2-7, with TRBD1 perhaps the D gene, on 5 matching bases. Sequencing used unsorted PBMCs, obtained 4.2 years after starting antiretroviral therapy. The CDR3 has the sequence CASSPGTLGAYEQYF. The nucleotide sequence is TGTGCCAGCTCACCGGGCACCTTAGGGGCCTACGAGCAGTACTTC.